Presented here are 14 T cell receptor beta chains from one specimen sequenced in a study of blood T cells in healthy people across ages. The second PCR ran about 6 to 12 cycles with a sample-barcoded 5' primer and J-beta primers. Via MiXCR, TCRdb re-called the 5' RACE reads, giving one row per CDR3 protein. The data show 600,000 or so distinct CDR3 sequences, 25% to 35% seen once. The sequencing sample was made of blood. Every receptor here comes from a woman at least 80 years old in good health.

In the case of this clonotype: At one boundary the junction diverges from the germline segment, which might be a read error. The rearrangement uses TRBV6-1 and TRBJ1-2; D is possibly TRBD1 (6 bases). CDR1 is MNHNS, CDR2 SASEGT, per germline. The CDR3 covers 13 residues. CDR3 sequence: CGSSERGGYGYTF. The DNA of the CDR3 is TGTGGCAGCAGTGAAAGGGGGGGGTATGGCTACACCTTC.

This clonotype was seen at least ten times. The V gene is TRBV6-1, the J gene TRBJ2-3, with D tentatively TRBD2 (7 bases). CDR1 is MNHNS, CDR2 SASEGT, per germline. Trimming took off 7 bases at V and 2 bases at J, with 16 bases between the two ends. The CDR3 loop spans 15 amino acids. CDR3 amino acids: CASTPGGGHTDTQYF. The CDR3 nucleotides read TGTGCCAGCACCCCGGGGGGCGGGCACACAGATACGCAGTATTTT.

The chain recombines TRBV3-1 with TRBJ2-2; D uncertain. V was shortened by 5 bases and J by 6 bases, with 10 bases between the two germline ends. Germline V gene sequence: CDR1 LGHDT, CDR2 YNNKEL (reference sequence). This CDR3 spans 13 amino acids. Here the CDR3 reads CASSYRRSGELFF. The DNA for the CDR3 is TGTGCCAGCAGCTACCGCCGCTCCGGGGAGCTGTTTTTT.

The chain recombines TRBV5-1 with TRBJ2-1, with D perhaps matching TRBD2 (6 bases). Germline lookup yields CDR1 SGHRS and CDR2 YFSETQ. This CDR3 spans 14 amino acids. The germline V and J ends were trimmed by 3 bases and 4 bases, with 11 bases remaining between them. The CDR3 DNA follows: TGCGCCAGCAGCTCCTGGGAGGATTACAATGAGCAGTTCTTC. Translating gives CASSSWEDYNEQFF.

The chain links TRBV12-3 or TRBV12-4 to TRBJ1-4; D is possibly TRBD1 (5 bases). This CDR3 is built from 14 residues. V was trimmed by 5 bases and J by 10 bases, leaving 17 bases between them. CDR3 region: CASSRDDKRGKLFF. The CDR3 DNA follows: TGTGCCAGCAGTAGGGACGATAAGAGAGGAAAACTGTTTTTT.

The rearrangement joins TRBV4-2 to TRBJ2-5, with D possibly being TRBD2 (6 bases). The V gene lost 4 bases and the J gene lost 2 bases, with 14 bases spanning the gap. Germline values: CDR1 LGHNA, CDR2 YNFKEQ. This CDR3 spans 15 amino acids. The CDR3: CASSLRGSDQETQYF. CDR3 nucleotides: TGTGCCAGCAGCCTACGGGGGTCCGATCAAGAGACCCAGTACTTC.

The gene calls are TRBV5-1 and TRBJ1-1; D perhaps matches TRBD1 (5 bases). Germline CDR1 reads SGHRS; CDR2 reads YFSETQ. This CDR3 spans 16 amino acids. The germline V and J ends were trimmed by 0 bases and 0 bases, with 12 bases remaining between them. The DNA of the CDR3 is TGCGCCAGCAGCTTGGAGGGGTCGGATCTGAACACTGAAGCTTTCTTT. Protein product: CASSLEGSDLNTEAFF.

The genes are TRBV6-1 and TRBJ2-7; 10 bases agree with TRBD1. V gave up 5 bases and J gave up 3 bases; unmatched junction bases: 7. The CDR3 extends over 15 amino acids. The germline V gene encodes CDR1 MNHNS and CDR2 SASEGT. The CDR3 spells CASSRSWDRGYEQYF. CDR3 nucleotide sequence: TGTGCCAGCAGTAGAAGCTGGGACAGGGGCTACGAGCAGTACTTC.

The chain recombines TRBV5-1 with TRBJ2-5, with D unresolved. CDR1 is SGHRS, CDR2 YFSETQ, per germline. There are 12 residues in the CDR3. V dropped 4 bases and J dropped 4 bases, with 8 bases sitting between them. The CDR3 nucleotides are TGCGCCAGCAGCGTGGTAGCAGAGACCCAGTACTTC. It specifies CASSVVAETQYF.

The chain joins TRBV7-6 to TRBJ1-3, with no clear D. Germline CDR1 and CDR2: SGHVS and FNYEAQ. This CDR3 has 16 residues. Trimming cost V 0 bases and J 0 bases, with 9 bases left between them. This chain's CDR3 is CASSLAPVSSGNTIYF. DNA of the CDR3: TGTGCCAGCAGCTTAGCCCCAGTGAGCTCTGGAAACACCATATATTTT.

Comments on this clonotype: Just one base apart from a much larger clone, this may be a read error. The CDR3 loop reads CASSSGIIAEKLFF. CDR3 DNA sequence: TGTGCCAGCAGTTCCGGAATTATAGCCGAAAAACTGTTTTTT. This rearrangement joins TRBV7-9 to TRBJ1-4, with D unclear. Per the germline V gene, CDR1 is SEHNR and CDR2 is FQNEAQ (reference sequence). Trimming took 6 bases from V and 8 from J, leaving 16 bases between them. The length of the CDR3 is 14 residues.

A note on this clonotype: Just one base apart from a much larger clone, this may be a read error. V and J are TRBV11-2 and TRBJ1-2, with D unresolved. The CDR3 consists of 14 residues. Germline V CDR1 and CDR2: SGHAT, FQNNGV. The CDR3 DNA reads as TGTGCCAGCAGCTTAGGCCCGAGGGTCTATGGCTACGCCTTC. As protein: CASSLGPRVYGYAF.

This clonotype was recorded at least ten times. The gene calls are TRBV6-1 and TRBJ2-3; the D gene is possibly TRBD1 (5 bases). V dropped 6 bases and J dropped 5 bases, with 15 bases sitting between them. There are 14 residues in the CDR3. From germline, CDR1 is MNHNS and CDR2 SASEGT. The CDR3 sequence: CASSQLQGGDTQYF. The DNA of the CDR3 is TGTGCCAGCAGCCAACTTCAGGGTGGAGATACGCAGTATTTT.

At least ten counts were recorded for this clonotype. The chain has TRBV28 and TRBJ2-7; 7 bases agree with TRBD2. Trimming took 7 bases from V and 3 from J; bases not matched to a gene: 6. This CDR3 comprises 13 residues. CDR1 MDHEN and CDR2 SYDVKM come from the germline V gene. The CDR3 region has the DNA TGTGCCAGCACTCCGGGGGGTGGCTACGAGCAGTACTTC. This translates into CASTPGGGYEQYF.